This T cell receptor beta chain was recorded in a study of OX40 agonist ivuxolimab in advanced cancers. About the full investigation: The costimulatory receptor OX40 (CD134) was targeted by ivuxolimab, a fully human IgG2 agonistic monoclonal antibody. The monotherapy dose-escalation portion (N ≈ 57 patients) of the phase I ivuxolimab trial is reported in the paper. Among the 50 to 55 dose-escalation patients, about 20 had hepatocellular carcinoma, 15 or so melanoma, 9 renal cell carcinoma and 9 head and neck cancer. Partial responses occurred in three dose-escalation patients, of whom one had hepatocellular carcinoma and two had cutaneous melanoma. Intravenous ivuxolimab was administered to patients every 2 weeks at six dose levels: 0.01, 0.1, 0.3, 1.5, 3 and 10 mg/kg. Peripheral TCRbeta sequencing was intended to test whether TCR sequence diversity was altered and clonal T-cell expansion was caused by ivuxolimab. In the dose-escalation cohort, around four fifths of patients were male, and the mean age was approximately 55 years, with a range of about 23 to 80. Patients were allowed to have had prior anti-PD-1, anti-PD-L1 or anti-CTLA-4 therapy, and approximately 40% of the dose-escalation patients had previously received checkpoint inhibitors. Overall study outcomes, separate from this receptor: After ivuxolimab, expanded clones were on average more numerous among CD8+ T cells than among CD4+ T cells. In partial responders in the 0.1-3.0 mg/kg groups, normalized peripheral clonal expansion was found to be among the lowest, especially among CD8+ T cells. At doses of 0.1 to 3.0 mg/kg, clonal expansion of both CD4+ and CD8+ T cells in blood was seen between baseline and week 6. Antigen specificity was not determined for the clonally expanded peripheral T cells. Low levels of normalized T-cell clonal expansion were also shown by some nonresponding patients.

Patients with autoimmune disease history or receiving systemic immunosuppression were excluded from the trial. Peripheral blood for TCR sequencing was collected from all dose cohorts at baseline, on cycle 4 day 1, and on cycle 7 day 1. The samples were drawn from a first-in-human, open-label, multicenter phase I dose-escalation trial of ivuxolimab. Adults with locally advanced or metastatic head and neck squamous cell, hepatocellular, melanoma or renal cell carcinoma were enrolled in the trial. Before TCR sequencing, CD4+ T cells and CD8+ T cells were sorted from peripheral blood as separate populations. Concerning this clone: Its specific antigen is unknown. There are no base qualities to consult, and no much larger clone falls within one base.

For sequencing of the TCRbeta CDR3 region, genomic DNA was extracted from the sorted cells. TCRbeta CDR3 regions were sequenced using the immunoSEQ Assay. TCRdb holds this immuneACCESS table with in-frame rearrangements only. Some clones are missing; in checked studies, unresolved V genes explain under half, and the rest has no known cause. The sample table lists about 34,000 clones, around nine tenths of them with a count of one. The top ten constitute about 4.2% of the sample. This TCR was recovered from an adult with an advanced solid tumor such as melanoma, head and neck, liver or kidney cancer. The source was CD4+ or CD8+ T cells sorted from blood, collected in a trial of the OX40 agonist ivuxolimab.

The sequenced DNA is TGTGCCAGCAGTGAAGAAAGGGACCATTCACCCCTCCACTTT. It translates to CASSEERDHSPLHF. The chain couples TRBV6-1 to TRBJ1-6, and perhaps TRBD1 as D gene, on 5 matching bases. CDR1 and CDR2 are read off the germline V gene as MNHNS and SASEGT. The CDR3 numbers 14 residues from cysteine through phenylalanine. Just the 42-base CDR3 DNA is kept, in frame starting at base 1. Trimming at the junction amounts to 1 base on V and 8 bases on J, and the germline ends lie 9 bases apart.